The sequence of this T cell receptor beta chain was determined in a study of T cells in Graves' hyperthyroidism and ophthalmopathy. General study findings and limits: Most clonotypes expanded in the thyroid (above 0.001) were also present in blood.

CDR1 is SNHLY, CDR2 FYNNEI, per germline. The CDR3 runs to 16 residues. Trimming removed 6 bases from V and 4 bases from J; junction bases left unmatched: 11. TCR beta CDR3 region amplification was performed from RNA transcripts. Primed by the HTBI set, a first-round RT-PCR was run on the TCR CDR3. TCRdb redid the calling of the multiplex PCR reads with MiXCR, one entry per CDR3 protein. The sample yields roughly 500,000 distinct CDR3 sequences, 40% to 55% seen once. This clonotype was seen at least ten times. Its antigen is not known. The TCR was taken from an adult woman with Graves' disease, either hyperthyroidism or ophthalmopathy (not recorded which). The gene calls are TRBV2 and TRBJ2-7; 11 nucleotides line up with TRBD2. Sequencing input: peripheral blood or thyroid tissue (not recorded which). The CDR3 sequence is CASRDTSGRLGYEQYF. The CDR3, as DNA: TGTGCCAGCAGGGACACTAGCGGGAGACTGGGATACGAGCAGTACTTC.